Included here is one TCR beta chain sequence, with context. Profiled with immunoSEQ multiplex PCR; TCRdb holds only in-frame clones, not every one. The data contain around 39,000 clones, roughly 93% of them singletons. This sample is drawn from a study of graft-versus-host responses after intestinal transplantation. Overall study context: Every recipient underwent anti-thymocyte globulin induction, then tacrolimus and steroids for approximately three years.

The CDR3 covers 15 residues. Germline V gene sequence: CDR1 MGHRA, CDR2 YSYEKL. The ends lost 1 base at V and 5 bases at J; junction bases unmatched: 5. The material was PBMCs, obtained 734 days after intestinal transplantation. The chain joins TRBV4-1 to TRBJ2-7; 10 bases fit TRBD2. The sequence came from a human patient who received an intestinal transplant, so some T cells may come from the graft donor. The chain's CDR3 is CASSQGLAGEDEQYF. The CDR3 region has the DNA TGCGCCAGCAGCCAAGGTCTAGCGGGAGAGGACGAGCAGTACTTC.